A single sample is the source of the 9 T cell receptor beta chains below, sequenced in a study of shared clonotypes between healthy human individuals. The assay was immunoSEQ multiplex PCR, and TCRdb's table has in-frame clones only and misses some. The repertoire consists of approximately 100,000 clones, with 67% occurring once and the leading ten covering about 48%. What was sequenced was memory CD8+ T cells sorted from blood. Subset described: CD45RO+ cells pooled with CCR7-negative TemRA cells. These receptors originate from a young man in good health.

This sequence joins TRBV14 and TRBJ2-1; D not certain. The CDR3 runs 14 residues. Trimming shortened V by 0 bases and J by 7 bases, and 10 bases separated the two germline ends. CDR1 and CDR2 (germline): SGHDN, FVKESK. The CDR3: CASSQENTVNEQFF. The CDR3 coding sequence is TGTGCCAGCAGCCAAGAGAATACGGTAAATGAGCAGTTCTTC. Variable domain in full (rest from reference TRBV14 and TRBJ2-1): EAGVTQFPSHSVIEKGQTVTLRCDPISGHDNLYWYRRVMGKEIKFLLHFVKESKQDESGMPNNRFLAERTGGTYSTLKVQPAELEDSGVYFCASSQENTVNEQFFGPGTRLTVL.

This clone was recorded a few times. The rearrangement links TRBV7-3 to TRBJ2-2; 14 positions agree with TRBD2. CDR1 is SGHTA and CDR2 is FQGTGA in the germline V gene. CDR3 size: 18 residues. After removal of 2 bases from V and 6 bases from J, the junction contained 8 bases not matched to a gene. The CDR3 sequence is CASSLLTGLAGVAGELFF. CDR3 coding DNA: TGTGCCAGCAGCTTATTGACGGGACTAGCGGGAGTAGCCGGGGAGCTGTTTTTT.

The gene calls are TRBV28 and TRBJ2-5; 12 bases map to TRBD2. V was pared by 3 bases and J by 3 bases, with 8 bases of the junction left unmatched. Germline loops: CDR1 MDHEN, CDR2 SYDVKM. The CDR3 extends over 17 amino acids. CDR3 coding DNA: TGTGCCAGCAGTTTTCGACTAGCGGGAGCTTCGGAAGAGACCCAGTACTTC. The encoded protein is CASSFRLAGASEETQYF. The whole variable domain, remainder taken from reference TRBV28 and TRBJ2-5, is DVKVTQSSRYLVKRTGEKVFLECVQDMDHENMFWYRQDPGLGLRLIYFSYDVKMKEKGDIPEGYSVSREKKERFSLILESASTNQTSMYLCASSFRLAGASEETQYFGPGTRLLVL.

This clone was seen a handful of times. The sample has other DNA sequences that encode this CDR3 too. This rearrangement joins TRBV13 to TRBJ2-7, with D perhaps assigned TRBD1 or TRBD2 (5 bases each). The CDR3 is 13 residues long. The V end was cut by 3 bases, the J end by 4 bases, with 10 bases between. The germline V gene has CDR1 PRHDT and CDR2 FYEKMQ (reference sequence). CDR3 coding DNA: TGTGCCAGCAGCTTTGGGACGGCTTACGAGCAGTACTTC. Translating it yields CASSFGTAYEQYF. Based on the CDR3 plus reference TRBV13 and TRBJ2-7, the full variable domain is AAGVIQSPRHLIKEKRETATLKCYPIPRHDTVYWYQQGPGQDPQFLISFYEKMQSDKGSIPDRFSAQQFSDYHSELNMSSLELGDSALYFCASSFGTAYEQYFGPGTRLTVT.

This chain uses TRBV5-1 with TRBJ1-1; TRBD1 might be the D (6 bases). Germline loops: CDR1 SGHRS, CDR2 YFSETQ. CDR3 size: 14 residues. V dropped 4 bases and J dropped 7 bases, with 17 bases sitting between them. The CDR3 spells CASSARGDDGEAFF. CDR3 bases: TGCGCCAGCAGCGCTAGGGGGGACGATGGTGAAGCTTTCTTT.

This clone was seen only a few times. The chain uses TRBV4-3 and TRBJ2-3; the D gene is possibly TRBD1 (6 bases). V was pared by 0 bases and J by 3 bases, with 16 bases between. Germline CDR1 reads LGHNA; CDR2 reads YSLEER. CDR3 length: 17 residues. CDR3: CASSQDLWGLGTDTQYF. The CDR3, as DNA: TGCGCCAGCAGCCAAGATCTTTGGGGGCTGGGTACAGATACGCAGTATTTT.

V gene TRBV9 combines with J gene TRBJ2-3, with TRBD2 matching over 14 bases. Germline CDR1 SGDLS, CDR2 YYNGEE. The CDR3 has 18 amino acids. Germline trimming cut 4 bases from V and 4 bases from J; bases unmatched to any gene: 11. The CDR3 sequence: CASSTAGTSGSTADTQYF. The DNA of the CDR3 is TGTGCCAGCAGCACAGCCGGGACTAGCGGGAGTACGGCAGATACGCAGTATTTT.

This rearrangement joins TRBV5-4 to TRBJ2-7; 11 bases map to TRBD2. After removal of 5 bases from V and 3 bases from J, the junction contained 7 bases not matched to a gene. The CDR3 length is 15 residues. Germline CDR1 reads SGHNT; CDR2 reads YYREEE (reference sequence). The CDR3 DNA reads TGTGCCAGCAGTTCTGGGACTAGCGGAAACTACGAGCAGTACTTC. Translated, it gives CASSSGTSGNYEQYF.

V is TRBV1 and J is TRBJ2-2; the table's D call TRBD1 went unverified against the DNA. TRBV1 is described as a pseudogene. The CDR3 is made up of 17 amino acids. CDR3 coding DNA: TGCACCAGCAGCCAAGTTTTCGTGACAACGAACACCGGGGAGCTGTTTTTT. Protein: CTSSQVFVTTNTGELFF.